The following is a T cell receptor (beta chain) sequence with its context. Trimming removed 4 bases at V and 4 bases at J, with 16 bases between. CDR1 is SEHNR, CDR2 FQNEAQ, per germline (reference sequence). CDR3 length: 15 residues. Healthy Russian Caucasian donors spanned ages about 6 to 90 years. The authors ran a second PCR of about 6 to 11 cycles using a sample-barcoded 5' primer and a J-beta primer mix. Researchers report that each sample yielded at least 2.5 million CDR3-containing paired-end reads. TCRdb passed the 5' RACE reads through MiXCR, listing each CDR3 protein once. The repertoire holds roughly 830,000 distinct CDR3 sequences, with around 62% as singletons. This sample is drawn from a study of blood T cells in healthy people across ages.

The sequencing input was blood. The sequence came from a man younger than 40 in good health. The rearrangement uses TRBV7-9 and TRBJ1-2; D remains unclear. The CDR3 nucleotides are TGTGCCAGCAGCTACAAGAGTCGGGGATTCTATGGCTACACCTTC. Protein: CASSYKSRGFYGYTF.